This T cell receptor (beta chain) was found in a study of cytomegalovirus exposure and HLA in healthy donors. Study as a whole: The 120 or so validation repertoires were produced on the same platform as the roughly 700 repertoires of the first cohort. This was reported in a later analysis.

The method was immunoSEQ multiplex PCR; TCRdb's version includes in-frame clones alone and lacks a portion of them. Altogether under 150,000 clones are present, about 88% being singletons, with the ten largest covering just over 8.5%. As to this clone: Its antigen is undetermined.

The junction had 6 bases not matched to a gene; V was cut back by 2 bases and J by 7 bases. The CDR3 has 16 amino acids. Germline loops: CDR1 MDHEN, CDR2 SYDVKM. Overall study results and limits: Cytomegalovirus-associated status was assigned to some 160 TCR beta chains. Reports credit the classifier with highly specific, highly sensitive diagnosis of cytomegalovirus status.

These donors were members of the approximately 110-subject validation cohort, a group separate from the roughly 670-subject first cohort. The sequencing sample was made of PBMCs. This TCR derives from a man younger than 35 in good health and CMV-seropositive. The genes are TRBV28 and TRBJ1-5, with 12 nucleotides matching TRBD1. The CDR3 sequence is CASSLGGQGARQPQHF. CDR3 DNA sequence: TGTGCCAGCAGTTTAGGGGGACAGGGGGCCCGGCAGCCCCAGCATTTT.